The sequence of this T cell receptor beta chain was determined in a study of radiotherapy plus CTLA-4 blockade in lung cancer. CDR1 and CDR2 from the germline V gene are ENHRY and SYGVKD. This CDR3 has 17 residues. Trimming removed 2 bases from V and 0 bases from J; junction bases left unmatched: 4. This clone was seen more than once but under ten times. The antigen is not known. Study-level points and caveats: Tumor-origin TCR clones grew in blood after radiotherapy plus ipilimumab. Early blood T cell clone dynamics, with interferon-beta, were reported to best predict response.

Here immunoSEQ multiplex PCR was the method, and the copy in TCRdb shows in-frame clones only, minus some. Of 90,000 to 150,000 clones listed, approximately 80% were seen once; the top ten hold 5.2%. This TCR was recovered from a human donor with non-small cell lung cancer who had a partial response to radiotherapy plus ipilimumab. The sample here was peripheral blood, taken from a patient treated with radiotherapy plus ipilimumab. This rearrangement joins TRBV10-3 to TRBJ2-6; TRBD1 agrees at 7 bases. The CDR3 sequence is CAISERGLNSGANVLTF. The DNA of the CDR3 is TGTGCCATCAGTGAGAGGGGGCTGAACTCTGGGGCCAACGTCCTGACTTTC.